A single sample gave rise to the 11 T cell receptor beta chains below, sequenced in a study of shared clonotypes between healthy human individuals. The protocol was immunoSEQ multiplex PCR, while the TCRdb copy is restricted to in-frame clones and leaves out a portion. In the table there are 170,000 or so clones, approximately 61% of which are singletons. The sequenced material came from memory CD4+ T cells sorted from blood. Stated subset: CD45RA-negative fraction. Source of these receptors: a man aged 25-45 years in good health.

This CDR3 is CASSEADFGVPYF. For the CDR3, the DNA is TGTGCCAGCAGTGAAGCAGATTTCGGGGTCCCTTACTTC. J is TRBJ2-7 and V is TRBV6-1; maybe TRBD2 (5 bases). Per the germline V gene, CDR1 is MNHNS and CDR2 is SASEGT. V lost 0 bases and J lost 13, with 16 bases in between. There are 13 residues in the CDR3.

The gene calls are TRBV7-2 and TRBJ2-1, with TRBD2 matching over 12 bases. V lost 5 bases to trimming and J lost 8 bases; unmatched junction nucleotides: 10. The CDR3 has 16 amino acids. Germline CDR1 is SGHTA and CDR2 is FQGNSA. The CDR3 bases are TGTGCCAGCAGCCGATCCGGGACTAGCGGGTTTGATGAGCAGTTCTTC. Translated, it gives CASSRSGTSGFDEQFF.

This clone was picked up a small number of times. The chain links TRBV9 to TRBJ2-3, with 7 bases fitting TRBD2. Germline V CDR1 and CDR2: SGDLS, YYNGEE. The CDR3 extends over 14 amino acids. After removal of 3 bases from V and 2 bases from J, the junction contained 3 bases not matched to a gene. The CDR3 DNA sequence: TGTGCCAGCAGCGCGGGACTAAACACAGATACGCAGTATTTT. Translation gives CASSAGLNTDTQYF.

This chain links TRBV29-1 with TRBJ1-2; 7 positions match TRBD1. V lost 4 bases, J lost 1 base, and 12 bases stayed unmatched. The CDR3 loop spans 16 amino acids. Per germline, CDR1 SQVTM and CDR2 ANQGSEA. The CDR3 region is CSVGIARGQLNYGYTF. As DNA, the CDR3 is TGCAGCGTTGGCATCGCGCGGGGACAGCTTAACTATGGCTACACCTTC.

The CDR3 is CAISSGDYNEQFF. The CDR3 DNA follows: TGTGCCATCTCAAGCGGGGATTACAATGAGCAGTTCTTC. This chain connects TRBV10-3 to TRBJ2-1; TRBD2 matches 7 bases. Trimming removed 8 bases from V and 4 bases from J; junction bases left unmatched: 5. The CDR3 spans 13 residues. Germline values: CDR1 ENHRY, CDR2 SYGVKD.

Remarks on this clone: Within the sample, other DNA sequences also encode this same CDR3. The V and J genes are TRBV2 and TRBJ2-2; 8 bases fit TRBD1. With V trimmed by 8 bases and J by 1 base, 0 bases remained unmatched. Germline-derived CDR1 and CDR2 are SNHLY and FYNNEI. CDR3 length: 13 residues. CDR3: CASGQGNTGELFF. The DNA of the CDR3 is TGTGCCAGCGGACAGGGGAACACCGGGGAGCTGTTTTTT.

This clone occurred many times. The CDR3 DNA is TGTGCCAGCAGCCAGCAGGGGTCGGCCAAAAACATTCAGTACTTC. This encodes CASSQQGSAKNIQYF. The V gene is TRBV14, the J gene TRBJ2-4, with a weak D call TRBD1 (6 bases). The CDR3 runs to 15 residues. Germline V gene lookup returns CDR1 SGHDN and CDR2 FVKESK. V was trimmed by 3 bases and J by 1 base, leaving 10 bases between them.

CDR3 amino acids: CASSPSGTTIQASYEQYF. The DNA for the CDR3 is TGTGCCAGCAGCCCCTCCGGGACTACAATACAAGCCTCCTACGAGCAGTACTTC. V and J are TRBV11-2 and TRBJ2-7; 7 bases agree with TRBD2. Looked up from germline, CDR1 is SGHAT and CDR2 is FQNNGV. J gave up 0 bases and V 5 bases, and 16 bases lay outside the gene matches. This CDR3 is built from 18 residues.

Many counts were recorded for this clone. The rearrangement links TRBV15 to TRBJ2-7; D may be TRBD1 or TRBD2 (5 bases each). Germline V CDR1 and CDR2: LNHNV, YYDKDF (reference sequence). Trimming removed 0 bases from V and 6 bases from J, with 9 bases in between. This CDR3 comprises 13 residues. The CDR3 spells CATSRDKGSEQYF. CDR3 DNA: TGTGCCACCAGCAGAGATAAGGGGAGCGAGCAGTACTTC.

This clone has only one observation. The genes are TRBV7-9 and TRBJ2-1, with 9 positions matching TRBD1. The V gene end was trimmed by 4 bases and the J gene end by 3 bases; junction bases not matched to a gene: 16. The CDR3 loop spans 19 amino acids. Germline CDR1 is SEHNR and CDR2 is FQNEAQ (reference sequence). The CDR3 is CASSSRVRRLGQGYNEQFF. DNA of the CDR3: TGTGCCAGCAGCTCTAGGGTCCGCCGGTTGGGACAGGGCTACAATGAGCAGTTCTTC.

On this clone: The junction does not match germline at one end; this may be a read error. J is TRBJ1-2 and V is TRBV7-9; D ambiguous. The germline V gene has CDR1 SEHNR and CDR2 FQNEAQ (reference sequence). CDR3 length: 13 amino acids. This chain's CDR3 is CASRLDPSYGYTF. CDR3 DNA sequence: TGTGCCAGCAGGTTAGACCCATCCTATGGCTACACCTTC.